Listed below are T cell receptor beta chains from one sample, sequenced in a study of blood T cell repertoires in COVID-19. Some clones are missing from TCRdb's copy, which holds only in-frame ones; the method was immunoSEQ multiplex PCR. The sample consists of about 240,000 clones, roughly 81% of them appearing once. The material sequenced was peripheral blood. All receptors come from a woman older than 75 with COVID-19, enrolled during active disease. Both conserved end residues are part of each CDR3. A D gene is named only where the DNA matches it firmly. Only part of the rows carry a size: once, few, many, or a class if the clone is expanded.

few	TRBV27	TRBJ1-5	TRBD1	TGTGCCAGCAGGGACAGGGTTGGGCAGCCCCAGCATTTT	CASRDRVGQPQHF
-	TRBV19	TRBJ1-1	-	TGTGCCAGTAGTACCCTTTCCAAGGCCAGGGGAGCTTTCTTT	CASSTLSKARGAFF
-	TRBV7-9	TRBJ1-1	-	TGTGCCAGCAGCTTAGCGCTTGACAGGAACACTGAAGCTTTCTTT	CASSLALDRNTEAFF
-	TRBV18	TRBJ2-7	-	TGTGCCAGCTCACCTTCGACGGGGAACAACTACGAGCAGTACTTC	CASSPSTGNNYEQYF
-	TRBV19	TRBJ1-4	-	TGTGCCAGTATAAATCGCGGGGGGCTACATAATGAAAAACTGTTTTTT	CASINRGGLHNEKLFF
few	TRBV6-2/TRBV6-3	TRBJ1-1	-	TGTGCCAGCAGCCCAGGGGCGTGGGCCACTGAAGCTTTCTTT	CASSPGAWATEAFF
-	TRBV3-1/TRBV3-2	TRBJ1-4	-	TGTGCCAGCAGCCACCGGGAGGAACTGTTTTTT	CASSHREELFF
-	TRBV28	TRBJ2-2	TRBD2	TGTGCCAGCATTGAGCAGGGAGGGTACACCGGGGAGCTGTTTTTT	CASIEQGGYTGELFF
-	TRBV4-1	TRBJ1-5	-	TGCGCCAGCAGCCAGGAACAGCACAGCAATCAGCCCCAGCATTTT	CASSQEQHSNQPQHF
-	TRBV2	TRBJ1-6	TRBD1	TGTGCCAGCATGGGGACAGGGACATCACCCCTCCACTTT	CASMGTGTSPLHF
-	TRBV5-4	TRBJ2-5	TRBD1	TGTGCCAGCAGCTCCCTCGTGGACAGGGAAGAGACCCAGTACTTC	CASSSLVDREETQYF
-	TRBV27	TRBJ2-5	TRBD1	TGTGCCAGCAGAAGACAGGGGGTTGGGGAGACCCAGTACTTC	CASRRQGVGETQYF
-	TRBV28	TRBJ1-2	-	TGTGCCAGCAGTTTACAGGGGATTGACTATGGCTACACCTTC	CASSLQGIDYGYTF
-	TRBV3-1/TRBV3-2	TRBJ2-7	-	TGTGCCAGCAGCCAGGGGGCAGGAGAGCAGTACTTC	CASSQGAGEQYF
-	TRBV7-9	TRBJ1-2	-	TGTGCCAGCAGCTTACCTCGGGGAAGCTATGGCTACACCTTC	CASSLPRGSYGYTF
-	TRBV18	TRBJ1-4	-	TGTGCCAGCTCACTAATACAGGGCCCTAATGAAAAACTGTTTTTT	CASSLIQGPNEKLFF
-	TRBV6-2/TRBV6-3	TRBJ1-1	TRBD1	TGTGCCAGCAGTTACTCGATCGGACAGGGTACTGAAGCTTTCTTT	CASSYSIGQGTEAFF
-	TRBV7-9	TRBJ2-5	TRBD2	TGTGCCAGCAGCTCTGGGGAGCGGGGCCGGGCGGGGACCCAGTACTTC	CASSSGERGRAGTQYF
-	TRBV7-2	TRBJ2-1	TRBD1	TGTGCCAGCAGCTTAGCCGGGACAGGGGGCGTTCGTGAGCAGTTCTTC	CASSLAGTGGVREQFF
once	TRBV7-2	TRBJ2-1	TRBD2	TGTGCCAGCAGCCTCCAGCGGGGCAGCGGTGAGCAGTTCTTC	CASSLQRGSGEQFF
-	TRBV28	TRBJ2-5	-	TGTGCCAGCAGTCGGGACACAGCCCAAGAGACCCAGTACTTC	CASSRDTAQETQYF
-	TRBV19	TRBJ1-1	TRBD1	TGTGCCAGTAGCAGGCCGGGACAGAAGAACACTGAAGCTTTCTTT	CASSRPGQKNTEAFF
-	TRBV5-4	TRBJ1-1	-	TGTGCCAGCAGCCCCAGAGGGGGGAACACTGAAGCTTTCTTT	CASSPRGGNTEAFF
-	TRBV5-1	TRBJ2-7	-	TGCGCCAGCACCAACTCCCCGTCGGGTGGCTACGAGCAGTACTTC	CASTNSPSGGYEQYF
-	TRBV7-8	TRBJ1-1	TRBD1	TGTGCCAGCAGCTTACACGGGACAGGGCTCACTGAAGCTTTCTTT	CASSLHGTGLTEAFF
-	TRBV18	TRBJ2-3	TRBD2	TGTGCCAGCTCACCAACCGGGGGGGCATCTGATACGCAGTATTTT	CASSPTGGASDTQYF
-	TRBV29-1	TRBJ1-1	-	TGCAGCGTTGCCTGGGCAGGGGTCCGTACTGAAGCTTTCTTT	CSVAWAGVRTEAFF
-	TRBV6-5	TRBJ1-1	-	TGTGCCAGCAGTTACCGCGGAATCACTGAAGCTTTCTTT	CASSYRGITEAFF
few	TRBV24-1	TRBJ2-5	TRBD2	TGTGCCACCAGTAGCGGGAAAGAGACCCAGTACTTC	CATSSGKETQYF
-	TRBV29-1	TRBJ2-2	-	TGCAGCGTTGCTAGACAGGGGCGGGAGAGGCTGTTTTTT	CSVARQGRERLFF
once	TRBV2	TRBJ2-5	TRBD1	TGTGCCAGCAGGGGGTTTGACAGGGCCGTAGGGGGGACCCAGTACTTC	CASRGFDRAVGGTQYF
-	TRBV5-8	TRBJ2-3	TRBD2	TGTGCCAGCAGACCAGCGGGGGGGGCAGATACGCAGTATTTT	CASRPAGGADTQYF
-	TRBV5-1	TRBJ1-6	-	TGCGCCAGCAGCTTGGTGGCAGGGAATAATTCACCCCTCCACTTT	CASSLVAGNNSPLHF
-	TRBV28	TRBJ1-1	-	TGTGCCAGCATTGCCCCCCCGAGTACTGAAGCTTTCTTT	CASIAPPSTEAFF